This TCR beta chain emerged from a study of T cells in Graves' hyperthyroidism and ophthalmopathy. Amplification of TCR beta CDR3 regions was performed using RNA transcripts as template. The HTBI primer set was used in a first-round RT-PCR of the TCR CDR3. TCRdb itself ran the multiplex PCR reads through MiXCR, one entry per CDR3 protein. The table has approximately 410,000 distinct CDR3 sequences, over 12% seen once. V shed 1 base and J 2 bases; nucleotides not matched to a gene: 4. Germline values: CDR1 MGHRA, CDR2 YSYEKL. The CDR3 totals 16 residues. This clonotype was found a few times. About 10 ml of fresh peripheral blood supplied the PBMCs.

The sequence derives from a man between 18 and 29 years old with Graves' ophthalmopathy. Sequencing was performed on blood. This rearrangement joins TRBV4-1 to TRBJ2-3; 9 positions match TRBD1. The CDR3 sequence: CASSQGWDRVTDTQYF. In DNA form, the CDR3 reads TGCGCCAGCAGCCAAGGGTGGGACAGGGTCACAGATACGCAGTATTTT.